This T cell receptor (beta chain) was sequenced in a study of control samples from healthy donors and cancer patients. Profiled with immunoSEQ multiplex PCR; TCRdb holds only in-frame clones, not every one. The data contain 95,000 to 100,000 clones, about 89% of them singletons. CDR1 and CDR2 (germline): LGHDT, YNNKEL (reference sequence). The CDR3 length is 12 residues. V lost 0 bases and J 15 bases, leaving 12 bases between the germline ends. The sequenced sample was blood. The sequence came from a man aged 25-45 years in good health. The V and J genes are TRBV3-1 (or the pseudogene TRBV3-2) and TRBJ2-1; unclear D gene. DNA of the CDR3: TGTGCCAGCAGCCAAGATCGGATACGTCGGTTCTTC. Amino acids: CASSQDRIRRFF.